This TCR beta chain appears in the sequencing data of a study of beta chain features in type 1 diabetes. Study-wide findings and caveats: In the patient group, naive, central memory and Treg TCRB repertoires seemed more alike than in the healthy donor group. Shorter TCRB CDR3s, moderately but significantly so, marked every one of the four CD4+ subsets in Type 1 diabetes patients.

CD4+ cells of the naive, central memory, regulatory and stem cell-like memory types were sorted via CD45RO/CCR7/CD25/CD127/CD95/CD27. Germline trimming cut 3 bases from V and 2 bases from J; bases unmatched to any gene: 6. Per germline, CDR1 LNHDA and CDR2 SQIVND (reference sequence). The CDR3 contains 16 residues. This clone appeared a few times. What it binds is unknown. TCRB transcripts that were expressed got sequenced, as all of the isolated RNA had been reverse transcribed. Profiled with immunoSEQ multiplex PCR; TCRdb holds only in-frame clones, not every one. The sample carries 250,000 to 350,000 clones, 13% to 15% recorded once.

The TCR originated in a man aged 25-45 years with type 1 diabetes. The chain joins TRBV19 to TRBJ2-2; 7 bases are a match to TRBD1. What was sequenced was naive CD4+ T cells from blood. The CDR3 sequence: CASSIPDRVNTGELFF. The CDR3 region has the DNA TGTGCCAGTAGTATCCCTGACAGGGTTAACACCGGGGAGCTGTTTTTT.